This T cell receptor (beta chain) is from a study of T cell responses to AZD1222 COVID-19 vaccine. TCRdb's table, derived via immunoSEQ multiplex PCR, lists solely in-frame clones and lacks some. Found here are roughly 180,000 clones, over 85% of them singletons; the top ten hold about 1%. This CDR3 contains 14 residues. V shed 7 bases and J 4 bases; nucleotides not matched to a gene: 7. Germline loops: CDR1 SGHTA, CDR2 FQGNSA. Sample: peripheral blood, taken 28 days after the second dose of the MenACWY control vaccine. V is TRBV7-2 and J is TRBJ2-1, with 7 bases lining up with TRBD2. The TCR comes from an adult who received the MenACWY meningococcal vaccine as a control. DNA for the CDR3: TGTGCCAGCAACTGGGGGGGGACTTACAATGAGCAGTTCTTC. Amino acid sequence: CASNWGGTYNEQFF.